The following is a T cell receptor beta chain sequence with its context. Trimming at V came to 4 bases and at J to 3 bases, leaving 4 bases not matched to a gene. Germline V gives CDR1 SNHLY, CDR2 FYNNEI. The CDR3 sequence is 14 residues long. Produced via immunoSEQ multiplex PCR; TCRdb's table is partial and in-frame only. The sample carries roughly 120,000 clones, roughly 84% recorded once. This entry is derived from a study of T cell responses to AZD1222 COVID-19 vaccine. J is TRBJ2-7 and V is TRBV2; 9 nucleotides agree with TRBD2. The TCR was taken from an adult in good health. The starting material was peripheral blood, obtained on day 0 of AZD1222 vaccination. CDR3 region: CASSVLAGFYEQYF. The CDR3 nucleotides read TGTGCCAGCAGTGTTCTAGCGGGGTTCTACGAGCAGTACTTC.